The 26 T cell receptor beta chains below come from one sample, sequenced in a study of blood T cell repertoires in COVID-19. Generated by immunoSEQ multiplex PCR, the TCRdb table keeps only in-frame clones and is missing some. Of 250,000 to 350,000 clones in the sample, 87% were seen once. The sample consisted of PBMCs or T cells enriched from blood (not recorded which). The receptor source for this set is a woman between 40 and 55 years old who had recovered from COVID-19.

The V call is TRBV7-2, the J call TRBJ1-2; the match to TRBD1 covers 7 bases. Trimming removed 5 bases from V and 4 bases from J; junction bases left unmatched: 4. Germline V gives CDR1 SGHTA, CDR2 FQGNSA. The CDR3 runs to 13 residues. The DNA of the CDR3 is TGTGCCAGCAGCCGCGACAGGGTCTATGGCTACACCTTC. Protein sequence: CASSRDRVYGYTF.

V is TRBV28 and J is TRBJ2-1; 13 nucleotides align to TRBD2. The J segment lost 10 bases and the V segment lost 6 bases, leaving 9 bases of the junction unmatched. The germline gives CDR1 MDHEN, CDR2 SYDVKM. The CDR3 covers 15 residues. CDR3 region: CASRPGLAGVGEQFF. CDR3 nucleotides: TGTGCCAGCAGACCCGGACTAGCGGGAGTTGGAGAGCAGTTCTTC.

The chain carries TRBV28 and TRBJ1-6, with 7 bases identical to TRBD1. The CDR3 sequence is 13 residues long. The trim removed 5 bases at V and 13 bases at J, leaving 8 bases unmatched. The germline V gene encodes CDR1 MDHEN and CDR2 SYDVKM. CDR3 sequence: CASSQDRVQPLHF. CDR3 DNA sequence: TGTGCCAGCAGTCAAGACAGGGTCCAGCCCCTCCACTTT.

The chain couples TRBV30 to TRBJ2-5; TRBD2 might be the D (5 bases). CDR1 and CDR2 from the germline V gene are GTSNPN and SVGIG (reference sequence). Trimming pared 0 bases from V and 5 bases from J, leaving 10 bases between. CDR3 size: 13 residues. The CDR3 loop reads CAWSVWGDETQYF. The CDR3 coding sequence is TGTGCCTGGAGTGTTTGGGGAGATGAGACCCAGTACTTC.

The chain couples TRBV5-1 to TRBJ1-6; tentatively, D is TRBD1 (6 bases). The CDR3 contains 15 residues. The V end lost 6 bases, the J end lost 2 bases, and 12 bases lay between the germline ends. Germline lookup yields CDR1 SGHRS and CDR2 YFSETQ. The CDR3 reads CASTQGTTYNSPLHF. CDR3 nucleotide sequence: TGCGCCAGCACCCAGGGGACAACCTATAATTCACCCCTCCACTTT.

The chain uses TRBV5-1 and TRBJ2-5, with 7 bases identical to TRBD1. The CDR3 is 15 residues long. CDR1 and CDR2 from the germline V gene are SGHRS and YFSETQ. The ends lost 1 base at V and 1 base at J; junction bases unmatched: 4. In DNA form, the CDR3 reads TGCGCCAGCAGCTTGACAGGGGATCCCCAAGAGACCCAGTACTTC. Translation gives CASSLTGDPQETQYF.

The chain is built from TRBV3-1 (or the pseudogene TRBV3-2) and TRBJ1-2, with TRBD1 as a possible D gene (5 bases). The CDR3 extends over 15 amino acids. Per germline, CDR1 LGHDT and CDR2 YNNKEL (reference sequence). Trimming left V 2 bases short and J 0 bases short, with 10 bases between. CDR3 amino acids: CASSQRTTTNYGYTF. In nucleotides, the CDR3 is TGTGCCAGCAGCCAAAGGACAACGACTAACTATGGCTACACCTTC.

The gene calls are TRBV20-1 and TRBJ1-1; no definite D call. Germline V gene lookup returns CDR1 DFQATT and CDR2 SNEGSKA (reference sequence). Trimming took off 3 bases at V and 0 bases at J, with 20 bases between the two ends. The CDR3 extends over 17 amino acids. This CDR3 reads CSASGFGEGSMNTEAFF. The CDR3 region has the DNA TGCAGTGCTAGTGGTTTCGGGGAGGGATCCATGAACACTGAAGCTTTCTTT.

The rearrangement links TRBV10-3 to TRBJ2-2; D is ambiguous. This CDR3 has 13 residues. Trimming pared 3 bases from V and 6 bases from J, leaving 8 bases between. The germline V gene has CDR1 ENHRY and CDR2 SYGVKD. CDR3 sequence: CAISDLEAGELFF. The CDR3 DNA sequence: TGTGCCATCAGTGACCTAGAGGCCGGGGAGCTGTTTTTT.

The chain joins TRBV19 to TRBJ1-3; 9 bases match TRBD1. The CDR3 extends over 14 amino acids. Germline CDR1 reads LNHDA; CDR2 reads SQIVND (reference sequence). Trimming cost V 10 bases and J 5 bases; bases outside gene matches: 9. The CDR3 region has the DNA TGTGCCACAACCCGGGACAGGGCTCGAAACACCATATATTTT. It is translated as CATTRDRARNTIYF.

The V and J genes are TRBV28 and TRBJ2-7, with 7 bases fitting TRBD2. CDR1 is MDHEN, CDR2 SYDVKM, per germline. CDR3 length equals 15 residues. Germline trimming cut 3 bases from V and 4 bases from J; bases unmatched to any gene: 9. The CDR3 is CASSLGGVGSYEQYF. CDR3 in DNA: TGTGCCAGCAGTTTGGGGGGGGTTGGGAGTTACGAGCAGTACTTC.

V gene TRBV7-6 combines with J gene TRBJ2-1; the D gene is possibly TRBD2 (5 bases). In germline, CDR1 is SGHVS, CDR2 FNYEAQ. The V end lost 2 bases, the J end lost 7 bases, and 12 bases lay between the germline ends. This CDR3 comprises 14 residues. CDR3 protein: CASSLNFEGNEQFF. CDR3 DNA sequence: TGTGCCAGCAGCTTAAACTTTGAGGGTAATGAGCAGTTCTTC.

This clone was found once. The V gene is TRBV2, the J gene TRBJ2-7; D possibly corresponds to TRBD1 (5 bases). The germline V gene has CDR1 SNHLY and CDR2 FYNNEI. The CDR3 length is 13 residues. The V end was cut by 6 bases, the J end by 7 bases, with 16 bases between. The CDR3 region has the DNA TGTGCCAGCAGCCACCTACAGGTATGGGAGCAGTACTTC. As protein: CASSHLQVWEQYF.

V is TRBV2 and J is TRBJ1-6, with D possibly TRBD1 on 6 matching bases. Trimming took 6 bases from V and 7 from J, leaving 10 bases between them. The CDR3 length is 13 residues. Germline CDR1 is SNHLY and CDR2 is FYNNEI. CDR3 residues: CASRTGANSPLHF. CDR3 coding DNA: TGTGCCAGCAGGACAGGAGCCAATTCACCCCTCCACTTT.

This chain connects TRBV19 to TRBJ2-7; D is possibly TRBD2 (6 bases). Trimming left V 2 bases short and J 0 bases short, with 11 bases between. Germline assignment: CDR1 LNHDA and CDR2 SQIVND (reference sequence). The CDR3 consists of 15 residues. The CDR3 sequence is CASSIPGEGSYEQYF. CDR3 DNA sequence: TGTGCCAGTAGTATACCGGGAGAGGGCTCCTACGAGCAGTACTTC.

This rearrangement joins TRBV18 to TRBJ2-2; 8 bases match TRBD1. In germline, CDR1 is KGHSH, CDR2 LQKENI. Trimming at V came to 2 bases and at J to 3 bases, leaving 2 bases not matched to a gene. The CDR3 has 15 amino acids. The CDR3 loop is CASSPDRGYTGELFF. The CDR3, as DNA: TGTGCCAGCTCACCAGACAGGGGATACACCGGGGAGCTGTTTTTT.

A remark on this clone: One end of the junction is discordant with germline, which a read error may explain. Here the CDR3 reads CARSLRAGTLSHEQYF. In nucleotides, the CDR3 is TGTGCCAGAAGCTTGCGGGCAGGGACTCTCTCCCACGAGCAGTACTTC. The V gene is TRBV5-3, the J gene TRBJ2-7; possibly TRBD2 for D (6 bases). TRBV5-3 is reported as an ORF; its role is uncertain. This CDR3 is built from 16 residues.

The CDR3 protein is CATSTAWTGGHNEQFF. In DNA form, the CDR3 reads TGTGCCACCAGCACAGCGTGGACAGGGGGCCACAATGAGCAGTTCTTC. The chain has TRBV15 and TRBJ2-1; 11 bases fit TRBD1. CDR1 is LNHNV, CDR2 YYDKDF, per germline (reference sequence). The CDR3 has 16 amino acids. Trimming at V came to 4 bases and at J to 5 bases, leaving 7 bases not matched to a gene.

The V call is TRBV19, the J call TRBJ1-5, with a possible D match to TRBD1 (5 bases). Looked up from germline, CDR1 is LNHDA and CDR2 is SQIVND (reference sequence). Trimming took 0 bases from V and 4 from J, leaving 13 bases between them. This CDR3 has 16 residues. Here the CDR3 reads CASSIDLGQRNQPQHF. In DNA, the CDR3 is TGTGCCAGTAGTATAGATCTTGGACAACGAAATCAGCCCCAGCATTTT.

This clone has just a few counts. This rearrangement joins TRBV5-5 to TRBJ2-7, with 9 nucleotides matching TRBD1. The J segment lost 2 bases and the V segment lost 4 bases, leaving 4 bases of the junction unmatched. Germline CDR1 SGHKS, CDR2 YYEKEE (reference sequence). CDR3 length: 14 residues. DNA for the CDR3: TGTGCCAGCAGCAGTACAGGGGGCACCTACGAGCAGTACTTC. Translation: CASSSTGGTYEQYF. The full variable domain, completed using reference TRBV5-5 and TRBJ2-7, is DAGVTQSPTHLIKTRGQQVTLRCSPISGHKSVSWYQQVLGQGPQFIFQYYEKEERGRGNFPDRFSARQFPNYSSELNVNALLLGDSALYLCASSSTGGTYEQYFGPGTRLTVT.

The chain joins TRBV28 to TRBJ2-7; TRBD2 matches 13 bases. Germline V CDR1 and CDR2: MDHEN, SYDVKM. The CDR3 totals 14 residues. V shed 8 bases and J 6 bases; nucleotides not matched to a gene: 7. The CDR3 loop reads CASAKLAGGPEQYF. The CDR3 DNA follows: TGTGCCAGCGCCAAACTAGCGGGAGGGCCCGAGCAGTACTTC.

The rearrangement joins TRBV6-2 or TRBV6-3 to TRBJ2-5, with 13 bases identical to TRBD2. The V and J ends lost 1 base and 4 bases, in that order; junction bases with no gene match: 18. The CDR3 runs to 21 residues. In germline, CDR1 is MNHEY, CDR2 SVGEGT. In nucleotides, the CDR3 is TGTGCCAGCAGTTACTTTGGTTTGTCGGTGGTGACTAGCGGGAGGAGAGAGACCCAGTACTTC. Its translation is CASSYFGLSVVTSGRRETQYF.

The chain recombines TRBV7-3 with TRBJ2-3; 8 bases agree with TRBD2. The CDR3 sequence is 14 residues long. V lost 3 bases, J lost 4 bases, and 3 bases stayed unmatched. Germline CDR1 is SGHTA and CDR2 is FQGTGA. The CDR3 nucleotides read TGTGCCAGCAGCTTTAGCGGGGTGGCAGATACGCAGTATTTT. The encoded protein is CASSFSGVADTQYF.

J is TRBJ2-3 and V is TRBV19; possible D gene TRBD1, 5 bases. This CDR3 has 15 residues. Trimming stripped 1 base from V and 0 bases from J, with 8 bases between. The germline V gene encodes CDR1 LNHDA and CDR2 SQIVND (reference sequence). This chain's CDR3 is CASSIVQASTDTQYF. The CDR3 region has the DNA TGTGCCAGTAGTATAGTACAGGCTAGCACAGATACGCAGTATTTT. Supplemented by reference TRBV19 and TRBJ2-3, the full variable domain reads DGGITQSPKYLFRKEGQNVTLSCEQNLNHDAMYWYRQDPGQGLRLIYYSQIVNDFQKGDIAEGYSVSREKKESFPLTVTSAQKNPTAFYLCASSIVQASTDTQYFGPGTRLTVL.

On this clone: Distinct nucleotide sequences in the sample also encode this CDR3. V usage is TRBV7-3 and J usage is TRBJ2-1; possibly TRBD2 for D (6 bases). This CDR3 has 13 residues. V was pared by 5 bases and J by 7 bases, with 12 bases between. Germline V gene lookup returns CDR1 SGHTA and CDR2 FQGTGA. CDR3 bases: TGTGCCAGCAGCCCGGAGGGTTTTAATGAGCAGTTCTTC. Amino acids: CASSPEGFNEQFF.

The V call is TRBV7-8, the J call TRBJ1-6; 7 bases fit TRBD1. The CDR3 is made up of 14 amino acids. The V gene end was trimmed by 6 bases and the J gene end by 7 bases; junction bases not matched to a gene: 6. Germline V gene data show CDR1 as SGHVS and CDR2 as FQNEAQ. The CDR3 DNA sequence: TGTGCCAGCAGATACAGGGGATTCAATTCACCCCTCCACTTT. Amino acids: CASRYRGFNSPLHF. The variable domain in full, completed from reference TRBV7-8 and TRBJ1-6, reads GAGVSQSPRYKVAKRGQDVALRCDPISGHVSLFWYQQALGQGPEFLTYFQNEAQLDKSGLPSDRFFAERPEGSVSTLKIQRTQQEDSAVYLCASRYRGFNSPLHFGNGTRLTVT.